This TCR beta chain was sequenced in a study of blood T cell repertoires in COVID-19. Study in general: PBMCs, B-cell-depleted T cells, or T cells were the source of the cDNA or gDNA that made up the material.

CDR3 size: 13 residues. J was trimmed by 6 bases and V by 2 bases; bases with no gene match: 1. Germline loops: CDR1 SGDLS, CDR2 YYNGEE. Original data processing: Amplification from reference gene primers served as the basis for estimated nucleated cell counts. TCRdb keeps only in-frame clones here, not all; method: immunoSEQ multiplex PCR. That table gives V, J and clone size, and the DNA gave D and trimming. The sample lists about 180,000 clones; roughly 84% were seen once. Seattle enrolled patients during active infection and tracked them longitudinally. The rearrangement uses TRBV9 and TRBJ2-2; 7 bases fit TRBD2. The source of this sequence is a person aged 70 to 85 with COVID-19, enrolled during active disease. Specimen: peripheral blood. The CDR3 here is CASSVGLAGELFF. In nucleotides, the CDR3 is TGTGCCAGCAGCGTCGGACTAGCCGGGGAGCTGTTTTTT.